The 22 T cell receptor beta chains below all came from one sample that was sequenced in a study of T-cell memory formation after mild COVID-19. Using its own MiXCR run on the 5' RACE reads, TCRdb lists one record per CDR3 protein. The sample lists about 400,000 distinct CDR3 sequences, roughly 26% seen once, with 8.5% to 10% in the top ten. The sequencing input was PBMCs or a T cell subset sorted from them (not recorded which). All receptors come from an adult woman who had mild COVID-19 (a few samples of this study predate the infection). Cell type and time point are not known.

This clonotype was observed at least ten times. The chain combines TRBV12-3 or TRBV12-4 with TRBJ2-2; D uncertain. Trimming shortened V by 1 base and J by 7 bases, and 7 bases separated the two germline ends. The CDR3 contains 13 residues. The CDR3 region is CASSLVGSGELFF. The CDR3 bases are TGTGCCAGCAGTTTAGTTGGCAGCGGGGAGCTGTTTTTT.

The rearrangement uses TRBV9 and TRBJ2-5; no firm D call. Germline CDR1 SGDLS, CDR2 YYNGEE. V was pared by 0 bases and J by 5 bases, with 17 bases between. The CDR3 has 16 amino acids. The CDR3 DNA reads as TGTGCCAGCAGCGTAGCTATCTCCCCCTTGGTTGAGACCCAGTACTTC. It translates to CASSVAISPLVETQYF.

This sequence joins TRBV29-1 and TRBJ2-3; D is tentatively TRBD1 or TRBD2 (5 bases each). CDR3 size: 11 residues. Germline CDR1 SQVTM, CDR2 ANQGSEA. Trimming removed 7 bases at V and 8 bases at J, with 13 bases between. The CDR3 nucleotides read TGCAGCGCGGCTGGGGGTGTTACGCAGTATTTT. Amino acids: CSAAGGVTQYF.

This clonotype came up a few times. The chain uses TRBV3-1 and TRBJ2-3, with 7 positions matching TRBD1. Unmatched junction bases numbered 5, after V lost 1 base and J lost 1 base. The CDR3 extends over 16 amino acids. The germline V gene has CDR1 LGHDT and CDR2 YNNKEL (reference sequence). The CDR3 DNA reads TGTGCCAGCAGCCAAGTAGGACAGGCGGGCACAGATACGCAGTATTTT. Protein: CASSQVGQAGTDTQYF.

The CDR3 loop reads CASSDPTGYEQYF. The CDR3 DNA reads TGTGCCAGCAGTGACCCGACAGGGTACGAGCAGTACTTC. The chain joins TRBV25-1 to TRBJ2-7, with 7 bases that match TRBD1. This CDR3 comprises 13 residues. V dropped 3 bases and J dropped 4; count of bases not matched to a gene: 3. CDR1 and CDR2 (germline): MGHDK, SYGVNS.

The CDR3 DNA reads as TGTGCCAGCAGCCTCCCCGTGGGGACCCTCTACAATGAGCAGTTCTTC. It specifies CASSLPVGTLYNEQFF. The V and J genes are TRBV7-9 and TRBJ2-1; D is perhaps TRBD1 or TRBD2 (5 bases each). Germline-derived CDR1 and CDR2 are SEHNR and FQNEAQ (reference sequence). This CDR3 is built from 16 residues. Trimming pared 5 bases from V and 3 bases from J, leaving 17 bases between.

The chain couples TRBV20-1 to TRBJ2-1, with 12 bases fitting TRBD2. Unmatched junction bases numbered 7, after V lost 5 bases and J lost 5 bases. CDR3 length equals 15 residues. Germline CDR1 is DFQATT and CDR2 is SNEGSKA (reference sequence). DNA of the CDR3: TGCAGTGCTCCCAGACTAGCGGGAGTGAACAATGAGCAGTTCTTC. Its protein is CSAPRLAGVNNEQFF.

The chain has TRBV5-1 and TRBJ2-3; no definite D call. CDR3 size: 13 residues. V lost 0 bases and J 4 bases, leaving 6 bases between the germline ends. From germline, CDR1 is SGHRS and CDR2 YFSETQ. CDR3 DNA: TGCGCCAGCAGCTTGGCTAACCCAGATACGCAGTATTTT. This gives the protein CASSLANPDTQYF.

This chain links TRBV5-4 with TRBJ2-6; D remains ambiguous. The CDR3 runs to 18 residues. With 4 bases removed from V and 0 bases from J, the gap between germline ends came to 17 bases. The germline gives CDR1 SGHNT, CDR2 YYREEE (reference sequence). CDR3 sequence (DNA): TGTGCCAGCAGCGCGATGATCCAACTCCACTCTGGGGCCAACGTCCTGACTTTC. It yields the protein CASSAMIQLHSGANVLTF.

In DNA, the CDR3 is TGTGCCAGCAGCTTGGGGCCCACGAACATGAATACGCAGTATTTT. Amino acids: CASSLGPTNMNTQYF. The chain recombines TRBV5-5 with TRBJ2-3; D gene unclear. V was cut by 0 bases and J by 7 bases, with 15 bases left in between. This CDR3 has 15 amino acids. Germline loops: CDR1 SGHKS, CDR2 YYEKEE (reference sequence).

This clonotype was observed many times. This chain connects TRBV29-1 to TRBJ2-5, with D tentatively TRBD1 (5 bases). Germline lookup yields CDR1 SQVTM and CDR2 ANQGSEA. The CDR3 spans 12 residues. V was clipped by 4 bases and J by 6 bases, with 12 bases between them. The CDR3 coding sequence is TGCAGCGTTGGACAGAGTTGGCAGACCCAGTACTTC. It is translated as CSVGQSWQTQYF.

The chain uses TRBV7-8 and TRBJ2-5, with 8 bases fitting TRBD1. This CDR3 is 15 amino acids long. Germline V gene sequence: CDR1 SGHVS, CDR2 FQNEAQ. Trimming took 4 bases from V and 1 from J; bases not matched to a gene: 5. DNA for the CDR3: TGTGCCAGCAGCTCAAAGACAGGGGTCCAAGAGACCCAGTACTTC. Translating gives CASSSKTGVQETQYF.

In this sample, this clonotype turned up a few times. The chain uses TRBV6-5 and TRBJ2-7; 9 nucleotides match TRBD2. The V segment lost 2 bases and the J segment 5 bases; nucleotides outside the gene matches: 13. The CDR3 runs 17 residues. The germline V gene encodes CDR1 MNHEY and CDR2 SVGAGI. DNA for the CDR3: TGTGCCAGCAGTTACATAGGGCCTAGCGGGAACCAGGACGAGCAGTACTTC. Translation: CASSYIGPSGNQDEQYF.

The chain combines TRBV9 with TRBJ1-1; possibly TRBD1 for D (6 bases). CDR3 length: 15 residues. Per germline, CDR1 SGDLS and CDR2 YYNGEE. V was shortened by 4 bases and J by 7 bases, with 20 bases between the two germline ends. Here the CDR3 DNA reads TGTGCCAGCAGCCCCGTCTCGTTGGGGGCAAATGAAGCTTTCTTT. It encodes CASSPVSLGANEAFF.

This rearrangement joins TRBV7-3 to TRBJ2-3; D uncertain. V shed 4 bases and J shed 2 bases, with 10 bases lying between them. The V gene's germline CDR1 is SGHTA and CDR2 FQGTGA. The CDR3 runs to 14 residues. DNA for the CDR3: TGTGCCAGCAGCTCGCGAAGCCACACAGATACGCAGTATTTT. Protein sequence: CASSSRSHTDTQYF. The variable domain in full, completed from reference TRBV7-3 and TRBJ2-3, reads GAGVSQTPSNKVTEKGKYVELRCDPISGHTALYWYRQSLGQGPEFLIYFQGTGAADDSGLPNDRFFAVRPEGSVSTLKIQRTERGDSAVYLCASSSRSHTDTQYFGPGTRLTVL.

This clonotype appeared a few times. The V and J genes are TRBV5-5 and TRBJ1-1; D remains unclear. The CDR3 extends over 15 amino acids. Trimming stripped 5 bases from V and 0 bases from J, with 14 bases between. Germline V gene data show CDR1 as SGHKS and CDR2 as YYEKEE (reference sequence). CDR3 coding DNA: TGTGCCAGCAGTTTCACAGCCGTCCTGAACACTGAAGCTTTCTTT. Translation gives CASSFTAVLNTEAFF.

This clonotype showed up just a few times. The chain combines TRBV20-1 with TRBJ1-1; D is unresolved. Trimming pared 7 bases from V and 3 bases from J, leaving 12 bases between. Germline CDR1 DFQATT, CDR2 SNEGSKA (reference sequence). The CDR3 has 12 residues. CDR3 sequence (DNA): TGCAGTGTGAGGTTACGGCACACTGAAGCTTTCTTT. The encoded protein is CSVRLRHTEAFF.

V is TRBV20-1 and J is TRBJ2-3; 9 positions match TRBD2. V shed 4 bases and J 2 bases; nucleotides not matched to a gene: 22. The germline gives CDR1 DFQATT, CDR2 SNEGSKA (reference sequence). CDR3 length: 20 residues. As DNA, the CDR3 is TGCAGTGCTACGGGGACAGCTCCCCCGAGGAGCGGGAGGTACACAGATACGCAGTATTTT. It yields the protein CSATGTAPPRSGRYTDTQYF.

In this sample, this clonotype turned up a few times. The rearrangement joins TRBV9 to TRBJ2-1; D may be TRBD1 (6 bases). V was cut by 1 base and J by 6 bases, with 8 bases left in between. The germline V gene has CDR1 SGDLS and CDR2 YYNGEE. This CDR3 has 13 amino acids. CDR3 sequence: CASSVNRANEQFF. The CDR3 DNA reads as TGTGCCAGCAGCGTAAACAGGGCCAATGAGCAGTTCTTC.

The CDR3 DNA follows: TGTGCCAGTATCGGGACGTATGGCTACACCTTC. It encodes CASIGTYGYTF. The V call is TRBV19, the J call TRBJ1-2; perhaps TRBD1 as D (5 bases). The CDR3 contains 11 residues. Per the germline V gene, CDR1 is LNHDA and CDR2 is SQIVND (reference sequence). Trimming left V 7 bases short and J 5 bases short, with 8 bases between.

This clonotype was seen only a few times. J is TRBJ2-5 and V is TRBV10-2; TRBD2 agrees at 14 bases. The ends lost 6 bases at V and 1 base at J; junction bases unmatched: 10. Germline V CDR1 and CDR2: WSHSY, SAAADI. The CDR3 sequence is 18 residues long. CDR3 sequence: CASSGRGLAGATQETQYF. In nucleotides, the CDR3 is TGCGCCAGCAGCGGACGGGGACTAGCGGGAGCCACCCAAGAGACCCAGTACTTC.

This clonotype was detected ten times or more. This chain uses TRBV6-1 with TRBJ1-2, with D possibly being TRBD1 (5 bases). V lost 1 base and J 4 bases, leaving 10 bases between the germline ends. This CDR3 has 14 residues. The V gene's germline CDR1 is MNHNS and CDR2 SASEGT. The CDR3 region is CASSEEGPRYGYTF. As DNA, the CDR3 is TGTGCCAGCAGTGAAGAGGGGCCCCGCTATGGCTACACCTTC.